What follows are 11 T cell receptor beta chains derived from one specimen sequenced in a study of blood T cell repertoires in COVID-19 (dated by TCRdb to 2018 to 2020). Library construction relied on the immunoSEQ multiplex PCR assay. TCRdb provides this immuneACCESS table in a form limited to in-frame rearrangements. Some clones are lacking; in checked studies, under half of them reflect an unresolved V gene, and why the rest are absent is not known. The sample table shows approximately 150,000 clones, and approximately 80% are seen once. The top ten clones comprise about 6.8% of the sample. The sample taken for sequencing was peripheral blood. Receptor source: a woman aged 45-65 years in a cohort sampled during active or convalescent COVID-19.

This clone was counted only a few times. The CDR3 spells CASRGANSGNTIYF. The DNA for the CDR3 is TGTGCCAGCAGGGGGGCTAACTCTGGAAACACCATATATTTT. V and J are TRBV2 and TRBJ1-3; TRBD1 is a possible D gene (6 bases). The CDR3 is 14 amino acids. Germline loops: CDR1 SNHLY, CDR2 FYNNEI. Trimming took off 6 bases at V and 0 bases at J, with 9 bases between the two ends.

The V gene is TRBV7-3, the J gene TRBJ1-6; TRBD1 matches 12 bases. V shed 4 bases and J 8 bases; nucleotides not matched to a gene: 3. The CDR3 length is 15 residues. In germline, CDR1 is SGHTA, CDR2 FQGTGA. The chain's CDR3 is CASSWGQGAYSPLHF. CDR3 nucleotide sequence: TGTGCCAGCAGCTGGGGACAGGGGGCCTATTCACCCCTCCACTTT.

V usage is TRBV5-1 and J usage is TRBJ1-1; D possibly corresponds to TRBD1 (5 bases). The CDR3 is 15 residues long. The V gene's germline CDR1 is SGHRS and CDR2 YFSETQ. V lost 5 bases, J lost 1 base, and 15 bases lay in between. The CDR3 spells CASRPGVQRNTEAFF. CDR3 in DNA: TGCGCCAGCAGGCCGGGGGTACAGAGGAACACTGAAGCTTTCTTT.

As DNA, the CDR3 is TGCGCCAGCAGCCAAGTCGGCCAGGGGAAAGGTCAGCCCCAGCATTTT. Protein product: CASSQVGQGKGQPQHF. The chain uses TRBV4-1 and TRBJ1-5, with TRBD1 as a possible D gene (6 bases). CDR1 and CDR2 from the germline V gene are MGHRA and YSYEKL. Trimming left V 1 base short and J 6 bases short, with 16 bases between. The CDR3 contains 16 residues.

This clone was picked up a small number of times. The V call is TRBV3-1 (or the pseudogene TRBV3-2), the J call TRBJ2-5, with D unresolved. The CDR3 sequence is 16 residues long. V was trimmed by 0 bases and J by 0 bases, leaving 11 bases between them. Germline CDR1 and CDR2: LGHDT and YNNKEL (reference sequence). The CDR3 sequence is CASSQDRAPYQETQYF. In DNA form, the CDR3 reads TGTGCCAGCAGCCAAGATCGAGCGCCGTACCAAGAGACCCAGTACTTC.

The CDR3 spells CASSYGGTGDNQPQHF. CDR3 bases: TGTGCCAGCAGTTACGGGGGGACAGGGGACAATCAGCCCCAGCATTTT. The J gene is TRBJ1-5, the V gene TRBV6-6; TRBD1 matches 10 bases. The CDR3 extends over 16 amino acids. The junction had 4 bases not matched to a gene; V was cut back by 2 bases and J by 3 bases. CDR1 and CDR2 (germline): MNHNY, SVGAGI (reference sequence).

The sample holds one count of this clone. V is TRBV10-3 and J is TRBJ2-1; tentatively, D is TRBD2 (6 bases). This CDR3 has 17 residues. The germline V and J ends were trimmed by 4 bases and 7 bases, with 23 bases remaining between them. Germline CDR1 reads ENHRY; CDR2 reads SYGVKD. CDR3 amino acids: CAISVGRTGGGINEQFF. The CDR3 DNA reads as TGTGCCATCAGTGTTGGGCGAACAGGAGGAGGGATAAATGAGCAGTTCTTC.

The J gene is TRBJ2-1, the V gene TRBV5-4, with 8 bases matching TRBD2. Germline V gives CDR1 SGHNT, CDR2 YYREEE (reference sequence). V was pared by 4 bases and J by 9 bases, with 15 bases of the junction left unmatched. The CDR3 loop spans 16 amino acids. CDR3 sequence: CASSPYGGAGSVEQFF. In DNA form, the CDR3 reads TGTGCCAGCAGCCCTTACGGGGGGGCCGGATCTGTTGAGCAGTTCTTC.

The V call is TRBV12-3 or TRBV12-4, the J call TRBJ1-6; D remains ambiguous. Trimming removed 7 bases from V and 7 bases from J, with 11 bases in between. This CDR3 is 13 amino acids long. The CDR3 DNA sequence: TGTGCCAGCAACGAAGCAAAAAATTCACCCCTCCACTTT. Translated, it gives CASNEAKNSPLHF.

The rearrangement uses TRBV9 and TRBJ1-1; maybe TRBD1 (5 bases). The germline V gene encodes CDR1 SGDLS and CDR2 YYNGEE. The ends were cut back, 4 bases at V and 0 bases at J, with 10 bases in the middle. The CDR3 extends over 14 amino acids. The CDR3 sequence is CASSKGQVNTEAFF. The CDR3 region has the DNA TGTGCCAGCAGCAAGGGGCAGGTGAACACTGAAGCTTTCTTT.

CDR3 nucleotide sequence: TGTGCCAGCAGCCTCACCCGGGTGGGGCCATCAGATACGCAGTATTTT. As protein: CASSLTRVGPSDTQYF. V and J are TRBV3-1 (or the pseudogene TRBV3-2) and TRBJ2-3; D may be TRBD1 (5 bases). Germline values: CDR1 LGHDT, CDR2 YNNKEL (reference sequence). The CDR3 is 16 residues long. V lost 4 bases to trimming and J lost 4 bases, with 18 bases between them.